Listed below are T cell receptor beta chains from one sample, sequenced in a study of blood T cell repertoires in COVID-19. Clones were sequenced by immunoSEQ multiplex PCR, and TCRdb holds only the in-frame ones, with some missing. The profile shows 150,000 to 200,000 clones, approximately 91% of them singletons. Input material: PBMCs or T cells enriched from blood (not recorded which). The receptors come from a woman aged 18-29 years who had recovered from COVID-19. The CDR3 runs from the conserved cysteine through the conserved F or W. Each record gives: clone size, V gene, D gene, J gene, CDR3 protein, CDR3 DNA. The D gene is left open where the match is weak. Size values are once, few and many counts, or a class for expanded clones, and some rows have none.

few	TRBV10-3	-	TRBJ2-1	CAISESRLVLYNEQFF	TGTGCCATCAGTGAGTCGCGGCTAGTACTCTACAATGAGCAGTTCTTC
-	TRBV10-1	-	TRBJ2-7	CASSERDTYYEQYF	TGCGCCAGCAGTGAGCGGGACACCTACTACGAGCAGTACTTC
-	TRBV27	TRBD2	TRBJ2-1	CASSPGLAVYNEQFF	TGTGCCAGCAGCCCCGGACTAGCGGTTTACAATGAGCAGTTCTTC
-	TRBV27	-	TRBJ2-2	CASSLLRLPGFTGELFF	TGTGCCAGCAGCCTACTCCGACTCCCCGGTTTTACCGGGGAGCTGTTTTTT
-	TRBV12-3/TRBV12-4	TRBD1	TRBJ2-7	CASSPDRNYEQYF	TGTGCCAGCAGTCCGGACAGGAACTACGAGCAGTACTTC
-	TRBV5-1	TRBD2	TRBJ2-1	CASSSQGGRALYNEQFF	TGCGCCAGCAGCAGCCAGGGCGGGAGGGCCTTATACAATGAGCAGTTCTTC
-	TRBV2	-	TRBJ2-5	CASSESRTRETQYF	TGTGCCAGCAGTGAATCAAGGACTCGTGAGACCCAGTACTTC
-	TRBV19	-	TRBJ2-7	CASSIFGAQYF	TGTGCCAGTAGTATATTTGGGGCGCAGTACTTC
-	TRBV28	TRBD2	TRBJ2-3	CASSGGLADTQYF	TGTGCCAGCAGTGGGGGACTAGCAGATACGCAGTATTTT
few	TRBV5-1	-	TRBJ1-5	CASSFGLDSNQPQHF	TGCGCCAGCAGCTTCGGACTCGATAGCAATCAGCCCCAGCATTTT
-	TRBV19	TRBD2	TRBJ2-7	CASSRTSGSQSYEQYF	TGTGCCAGTAGTCGGACTAGCGGGAGTCAATCCTACGAGCAGTACTTC
-	TRBV19	TRBD2	TRBJ2-1	CASSSTGRTTPGGRAYNEQFF	TGTGCCAGTAGTTCCACAGGGAGGACAACCCCCGGCGGGAGGGCCTACAATGAGCAGTTCTTC
once	TRBV4-1	-	TRBJ1-2	CASSQVGREVYGYTF	TGCGCCAGCAGCCAAGTGGGCAGGGAAGTCTATGGCTACACCTTC
-	TRBV2	-	TRBJ1-2	CASPQRLGYTF	TGTGCCAGCCCTCAGAGACTCGGCTACACCTTC
-	TRBV27	TRBD1	TRBJ1-6	CASTQTGRNSPLHF	TGTGCCAGCACCCAGACAGGGCGTAATTCACCCCTCCACTTT
-	TRBV5-4	-	TRBJ2-6	CASSPRDMGFWGSGANVLTF	TGTGCCAGCAGCCCCCGGGACATGGGGTTTTGGGGCTCTGGGGCCAACGTCCTGACTTTC
-	TRBV15	-	TRBJ2-2	CATSSRWGHNTGELFF	TGTGCCACCAGCTCCCGCTGGGGACACAACACCGGGGAGCTGTTTTTT
-	TRBV7-6	TRBD2	TRBJ2-7	CASSLLLAGGRERFYEQYF	TGTGCCAGCAGCTTACTACTAGCGGGAGGCCGGGAGAGATTCTACGAGCAGTACTTC
-	TRBV27	-	TRBJ1-1	CASSFRGNTEAFF	TGTGCCAGCAGTTTTAGGGGGAACACTGAAGCTTTCTTT
-	TRBV9	TRBD2	TRBJ2-1	CASSVSGRAADEQFF	TGTGCCAGCAGCGTTAGCGGGAGGGCCGCCGATGAGCAGTTCTTC
once	TRBV25-1	TRBD2	TRBJ2-3	CASSQGTSGVPGDTQYF	TGTGCCAGCAGTCAGGGGACTAGCGGAGTCCCTGGGGATACGCAGTATTTT
-	TRBV7-2	TRBD2	TRBJ2-5	CASSPGSGGGETQYF	TGTGCCAGCAGCCCCGGTAGTGGGGGAGGGGAGACCCAGTACTTC
-	TRBV7-8	TRBD2	TRBJ2-1	CASSPRPASGFSYNEQFF	TGTGCCAGCAGCCCTAGGCCTGCTAGCGGCTTCTCCTACAATGAGCAGTTCTTC
-	TRBV5-4	TRBD1	TRBJ1-6	CASSPGQGYNSPLHF	TGTGCCAGCAGCCCCGGACAGGGCTATAATTCACCCCTCCACTTT
-	TRBV7-2	-	TRBJ1-2	CASSVQGVATYGYTF	TGTGCCAGCAGCGTACAGGGTGTCGCAACCTATGGCTACACCTTC